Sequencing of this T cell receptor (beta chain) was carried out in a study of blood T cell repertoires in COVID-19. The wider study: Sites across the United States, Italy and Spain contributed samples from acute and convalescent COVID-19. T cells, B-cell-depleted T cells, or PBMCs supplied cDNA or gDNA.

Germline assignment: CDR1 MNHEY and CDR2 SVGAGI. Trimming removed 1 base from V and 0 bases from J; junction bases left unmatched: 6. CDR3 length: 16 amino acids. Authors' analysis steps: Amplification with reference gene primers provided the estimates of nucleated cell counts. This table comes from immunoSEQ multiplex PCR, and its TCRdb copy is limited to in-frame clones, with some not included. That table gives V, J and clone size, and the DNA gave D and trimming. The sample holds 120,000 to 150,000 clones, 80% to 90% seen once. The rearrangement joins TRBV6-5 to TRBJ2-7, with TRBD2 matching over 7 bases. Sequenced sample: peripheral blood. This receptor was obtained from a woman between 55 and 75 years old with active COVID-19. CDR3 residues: CASSYLASGSSYEQYF. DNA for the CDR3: TGTGCCAGCAGTTACTTGGCTAGCGGAAGCTCCTACGAGCAGTACTTC.